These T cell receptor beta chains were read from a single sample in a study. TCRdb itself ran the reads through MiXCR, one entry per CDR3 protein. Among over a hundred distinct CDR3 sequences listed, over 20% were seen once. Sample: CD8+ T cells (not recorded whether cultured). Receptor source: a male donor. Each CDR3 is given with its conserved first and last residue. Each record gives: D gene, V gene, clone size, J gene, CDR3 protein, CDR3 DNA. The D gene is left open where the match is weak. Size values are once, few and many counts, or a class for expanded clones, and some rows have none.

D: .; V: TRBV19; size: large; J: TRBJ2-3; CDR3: CASSTRSADTQYF; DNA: TGTGCCAGTAGTACCAGGAGCGCAGATACGCAGTATTTT
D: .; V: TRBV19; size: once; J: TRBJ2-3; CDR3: CASTIRSTDTQYF; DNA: TGTGCCAGTACTATCCGAAGCACAGATACGCAGTATTTT
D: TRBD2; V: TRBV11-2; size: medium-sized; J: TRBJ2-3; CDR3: CASSPGLAGGFSGTDTQYF; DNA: TGTGCCAGCAGCCCCGGACTAGCGGGAGGATTTTCGGGCACAGATACGCAGTATTTT
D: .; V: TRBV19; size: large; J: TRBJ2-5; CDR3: CASSSRSGETQYF; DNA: TGTGCCAGTAGTAGTAGATCGGGAGAGACCCAGTACTTC
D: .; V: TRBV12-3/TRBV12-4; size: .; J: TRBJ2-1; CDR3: CASSVGVEQFF; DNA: TGTGCCAGCAGCGTCGGAGTTGAGCAGTTCTTC
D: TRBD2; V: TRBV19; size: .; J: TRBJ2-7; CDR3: CASSSGSPYEQYF; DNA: TGTGCCAGTAGTAGCGGGAGCCCCTACGAGCAGTACTTC
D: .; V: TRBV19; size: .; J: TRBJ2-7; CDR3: CASSIRTSYEQYF; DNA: TGTGCCAGTAGTATTAGGACTTCCTACGAGCAGTACTTC
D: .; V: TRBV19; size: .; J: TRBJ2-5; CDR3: CASSGMSQQTQYF; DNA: TGTGCCAGTAGTGGGATGTCGCAACAGACCCAGTACTTC
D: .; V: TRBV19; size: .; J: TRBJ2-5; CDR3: CASSGRLQEAQYF; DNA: TGTGCCAGTAGTGGGAGGTTGCAAGAGGCCCAGTACTTC
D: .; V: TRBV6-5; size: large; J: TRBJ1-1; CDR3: CASSYSNTQNEAFF; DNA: TGTGCCAGCAGTTACTCGAATACACAAAATGAAGCTTTCTTT
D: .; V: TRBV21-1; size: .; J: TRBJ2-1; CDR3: CVSGSGGRPYNEQFF; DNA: TGTGTCAGCGGATCCGGGGGTCGGCCCTACAATGAGCAGTTCTTC
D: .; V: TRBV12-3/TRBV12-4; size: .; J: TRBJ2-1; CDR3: CASSVGVGQFF; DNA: TGTGCCAGCAGCGTCGGAGTTGGGCAGTTCTTC
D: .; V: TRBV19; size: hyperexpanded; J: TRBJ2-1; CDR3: CASSLFSIGEQFF; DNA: TGTGCCAGTTCCTTGTTTTCTATCGGTGAGCAGTTCTTC
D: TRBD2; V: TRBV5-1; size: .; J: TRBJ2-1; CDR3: CASSPSGNEQFF; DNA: TGCGCCAGCAGTCCTAGCGGCAATGAGCAGTTCTTC
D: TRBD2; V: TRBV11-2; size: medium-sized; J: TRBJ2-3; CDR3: CASSLLQAQRETTDTQYF; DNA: TGTGCCAGCAGCTTACTCCAAGCCCAGCGGGAGACAACAGATACGCAGTATTTT
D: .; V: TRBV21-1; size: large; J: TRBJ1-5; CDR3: CASSKEFGQGQCGNQPQHF; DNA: TGTGCCAGCAGCAAAGAGTTTGGACAGGGGCAGTGTGGCAATCAGCCCCAGCATTTT
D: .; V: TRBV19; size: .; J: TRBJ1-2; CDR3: CASSTGYYGYAF; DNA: TGTGCCAGTAGTACAGGGTACTATGGCTACGCCTTC
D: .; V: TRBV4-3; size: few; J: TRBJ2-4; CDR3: CASSQEGVGGFDIQYF; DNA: TGCGCCAGCAGCCAAGAAGGGGTTGGGGGCTTCGACATTCAGTACTTC
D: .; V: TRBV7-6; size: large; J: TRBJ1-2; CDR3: CASSPQGINYGYTF; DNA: TGTGCCAGCAGCCCCCAAGGAATTAACTATGGCTACACCTTC
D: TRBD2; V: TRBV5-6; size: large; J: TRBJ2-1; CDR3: CASSPQVGSGASYNEQFF; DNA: TGTGCCAGCAGCCCCCAGGTGGGTAGCGGGGCGTCCTACAATGAGCAGTTCTTC
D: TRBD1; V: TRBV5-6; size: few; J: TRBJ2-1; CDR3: CASSLVGTGFLDEQFF; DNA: TGTGCCAGCAGCTTGGTGGGGACAGGGTTTTTGGATGAGCAGTTCTTC
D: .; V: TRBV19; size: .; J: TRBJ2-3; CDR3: CVSSIRNTDTQYF; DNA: TGTGTCAGTAGTATCCGTAACACAGATACGCAGTATTTT
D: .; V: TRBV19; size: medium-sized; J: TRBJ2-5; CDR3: CASSIVSQETQYF; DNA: TGTGCCAGTAGTATCGTCTCGCAAGAGACCCAGTACTTC
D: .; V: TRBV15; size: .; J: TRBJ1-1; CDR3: CATSRPVGEYTEAFF; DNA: TGTGCCACCAGCAGACCCGTAGGGGAGTACACTGAAGCTTTCTTT
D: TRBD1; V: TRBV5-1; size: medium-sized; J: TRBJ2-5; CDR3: CASYPWTGEKETQYF; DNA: TGCGCCAGCTACCCTTGGACAGGGGAGAAAGAGACCCAGTACTTC
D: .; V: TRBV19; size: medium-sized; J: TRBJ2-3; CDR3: CASSSHGADTQYF; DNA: TGTGCCAGTAGTAGTCATGGGGCAGATACGCAGTATTTT
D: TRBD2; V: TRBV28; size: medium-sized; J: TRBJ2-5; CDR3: CASSLGKTSETEETQYF; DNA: TGTGCCAGCAGTTTAGGGAAGACTAGCGAGACTGAAGAGACCCAGTACTTC
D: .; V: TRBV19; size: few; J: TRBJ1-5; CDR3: CASSILSNRPQHF; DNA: TGTGCCAGTAGTATACTTAGCAATCGGCCCCAGCATTTT
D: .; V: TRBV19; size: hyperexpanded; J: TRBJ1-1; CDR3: CASRSGAEAFF; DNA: TGTGCCAGTAGGTCGGGCGCTGAAGCTTTCTTT
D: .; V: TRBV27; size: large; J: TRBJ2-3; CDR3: CASSSWERADTQYF; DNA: TGTGCCAGCAGTTCGTGGGAGCGGGCAGATACGCAGTATTTT
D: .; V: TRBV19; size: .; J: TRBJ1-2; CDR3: CASGSGGYGYTF; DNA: TGTGCCAGTGGTTCAGGTGGCTATGGCTACACCTTC
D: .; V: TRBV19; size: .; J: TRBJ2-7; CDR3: CFSSIRSAYEQYF; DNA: TGTTTCAGTAGTATTCGATCGGCCTACGAGCAGTACTTC
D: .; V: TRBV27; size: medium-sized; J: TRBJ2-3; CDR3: CASSFGLGADTQYF; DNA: TGTGCCAGCAGTTTTGGTCTTGGGGCCGATACGCAGTATTTT
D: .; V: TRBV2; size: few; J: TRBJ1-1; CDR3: CASSALPEAFF; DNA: TGTGCCAGCAGTGCGTTGCCCGAAGCTTTCTTT